This TCR beta chain was recorded in a study of T-cell memory formation after mild COVID-19. As for the study in general: Among the donors, TCR clusters were largely specific to each donor.

Study-level results: Pre-infection memory already had some responding clones, implying cross-reactive memory joined. Mainly in CM and EM were contracting CD4+ clones; CD8+ were in EMRA.

After 5'RACE with constant-segment primers, TCR alpha and TCR beta cDNA libraries carrying sample barcodes and UMIs were obtained. One entry per CDR3 protein results from TCRdb running MiXCR on the 5' RACE reads. The sample contains some 97,000 distinct CDR3 sequences, around 10% of which appear only once. V was clipped by 10 bases and J by 11 bases; unmatched bases: 19. CDR3 length equals 14 residues. Germline CDR1 MNHEY, CDR2 SMNVEV (reference sequence). Concerning this clonotype: What it recognizes is unknown.

The receptor's source is a man between 18 and 35 years old who had mild COVID-19 (a few samples of this study predate the infection). Cell type and time point are not known. The sample taken for sequencing was PBMCs or a T cell subset sorted from them (not recorded which). The chain has TRBV27 and TRBJ1-1; 7 positions agree with TRBD1. CDR3 coding DNA: TGTGCCACCGGACGACAGGGTACCCCCGCTGTCGCTTTCTTT. It translates to CATGRQGTPAVAFF.